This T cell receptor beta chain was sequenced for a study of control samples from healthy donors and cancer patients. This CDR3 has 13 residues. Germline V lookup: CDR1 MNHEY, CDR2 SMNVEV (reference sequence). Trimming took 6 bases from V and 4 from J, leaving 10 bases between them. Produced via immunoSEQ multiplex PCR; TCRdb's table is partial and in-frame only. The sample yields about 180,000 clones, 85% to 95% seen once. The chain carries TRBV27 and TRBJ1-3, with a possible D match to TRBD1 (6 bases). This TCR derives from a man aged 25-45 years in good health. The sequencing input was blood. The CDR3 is CASRTGTGNTIYF. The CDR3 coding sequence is TGTGCCAGCAGAACAGGGACGGGAAACACCATATATTTT.